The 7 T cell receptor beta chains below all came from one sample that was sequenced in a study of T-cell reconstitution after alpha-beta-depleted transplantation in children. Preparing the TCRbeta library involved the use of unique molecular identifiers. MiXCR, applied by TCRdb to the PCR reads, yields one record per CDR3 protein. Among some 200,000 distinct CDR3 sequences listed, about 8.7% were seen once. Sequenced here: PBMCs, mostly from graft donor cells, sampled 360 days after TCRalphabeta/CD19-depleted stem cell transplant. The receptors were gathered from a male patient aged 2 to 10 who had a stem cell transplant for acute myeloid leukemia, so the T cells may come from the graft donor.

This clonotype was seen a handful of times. The DNA for the CDR3 is TGTGCCACCAGCAGAGGTGTCAGGGAACCCTCCTACGAGCAGTACTTC. Translating it yields CATSRGVREPSYEQYF. The V call is TRBV15, the J call TRBJ2-7; possibly TRBD1 for D (5 bases). Germline CDR1 and CDR2: LNHNV and YYDKDF (reference sequence). The CDR3 has 16 amino acids. V shed 1 base and J shed 0 bases, with 13 bases lying between them.

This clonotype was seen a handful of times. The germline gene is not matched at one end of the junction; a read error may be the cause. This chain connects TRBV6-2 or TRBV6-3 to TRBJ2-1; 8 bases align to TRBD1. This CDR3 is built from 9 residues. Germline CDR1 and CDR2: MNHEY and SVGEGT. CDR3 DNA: TGTGCCAGCAGGACAGGGGTCTCCTTC. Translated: CASRTGVSF.

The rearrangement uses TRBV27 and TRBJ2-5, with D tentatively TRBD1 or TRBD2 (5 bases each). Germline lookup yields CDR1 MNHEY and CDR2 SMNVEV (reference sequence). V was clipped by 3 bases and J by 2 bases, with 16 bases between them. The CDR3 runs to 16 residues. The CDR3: CASSFEGPPPQETQYF. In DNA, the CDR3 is TGTGCCAGCAGTTTCGAGGGGCCACCCCCTCAAGAGACCCAGTACTTC.

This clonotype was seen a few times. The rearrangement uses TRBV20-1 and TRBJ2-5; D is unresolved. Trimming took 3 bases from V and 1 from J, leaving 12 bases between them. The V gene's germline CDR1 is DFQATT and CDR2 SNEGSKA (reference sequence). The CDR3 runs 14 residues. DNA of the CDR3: TGCAGTGCTAGGATTACGCGCTTCCAAGAGACCCAGTACTTC. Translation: CSARITRFQETQYF.

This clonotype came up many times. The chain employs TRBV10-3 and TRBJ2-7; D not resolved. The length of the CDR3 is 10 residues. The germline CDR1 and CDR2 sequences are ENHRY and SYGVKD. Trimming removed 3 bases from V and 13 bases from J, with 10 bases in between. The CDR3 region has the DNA TGTGCCATCAGTGACGTTAGACTCTACTTC. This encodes CAISDVRLYF.

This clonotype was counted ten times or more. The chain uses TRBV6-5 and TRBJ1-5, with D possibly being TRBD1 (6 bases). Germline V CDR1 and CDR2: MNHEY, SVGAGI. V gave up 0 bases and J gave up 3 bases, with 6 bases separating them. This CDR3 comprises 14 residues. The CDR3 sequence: CASSYSGANQPQHF. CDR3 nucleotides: TGTGCCAGCAGTTACTCGGGGGCCAATCAGCCCCAGCATTTT.

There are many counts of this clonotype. This CDR3 reads CASSQEGTYPYNEQFF. The CDR3 nucleotides read TGCGCCAGCAGCCAAGAAGGGACCTACCCCTACAATGAGCAGTTCTTC. This chain uses TRBV4-1 with TRBJ2-1, with D perhaps TRBD1 or TRBD2 (5 bases each). The CDR3 loop spans 16 amino acids. In germline, CDR1 is MGHRA, CDR2 YSYEKL. The V gene lost 0 bases and the J gene lost 2 bases, with 11 bases spanning the gap.